A selection of T cell receptor beta chains follows, all from one sample in a study of vaccination and CD4 T cells after COVID-19. MiXCR was run by TCRdb on the PCR reads, yielding one entry per CDR3 protein. The sample holds about 19,000 distinct CDR3 sequences, 38% seen once. Antigen specificity for these receptors is unknown. Sequencing was carried out using cultured CD4+ T cells from blood. All receptors come from a human donor with COVID-19. Both conserved end residues are trimmed from each CDR3.

V gene	J gene	CDR3 protein
TRBV2	TRBJ1-5	ASSQSWGGGNQPQH
TRBV11-2	TRBJ1-2	ASSRGHRNPIQDGYT
TRBV20-1	TRBJ2-1	SASVSEQF
TRBV5-1	TRBJ2-1	ASYKIGQGAGDEQF
TRBV2	TRBJ1-1	ASSGSGLGTEAF
TRBV12-3/TRBV12-4	TRBJ1-3	ASSLGASSSGNTIY
TRBV4-2	TRBJ1-1	ASSQDVDTEAF
TRBV7-6	TRBJ2-5	ASSPQGGTRYQETQY
TRBV12-5	TRBJ2-7	ASGLGTGGSYEQY
TRBV20-1	TRBJ1-2	SALYRGEVYGYT
TRBV7-9	TRBJ2-3	ASGPSGGTDTQY
TRBV5-4	TRBJ1-2	ASSLGALDGYT
TRBV15	TRBJ1-1	ATSREKTDSLNTEAF
TRBV6-5	TRBJ1-6	ASSYSTGADSPLH
TRBV19	TRBJ1-5	ASRRGERNQPQH
TRBV19	TRBJ1-4	ASNDRANEKLF
TRBV30	TRBJ1-1	AWIRTGPVNTEAF
TRBV10-3	TRBJ1-1	AISSDKPQNTEAF
TRBV6-2/TRBV6-3	TRBJ2-3	ASSSRTFKQY
TRBV20-1	TRBJ2-5	SAKGLAGGKETQY
TRBV7-9	TRBJ1-2	ASSLGTGTANYGYT
TRBV10-3	TRBJ1-2	AISESGRESYGYT
TRBV11-3	TRBJ1-5	ASSLGGGGNQPQH
TRBV7-2	TRBJ1-3	ASSGQLSGNTIY
TRBV11-3	TRBJ1-1	ASSLAVGRGPTGAF
TRBV6-5	TRBJ1-2	ASSYPPGQGVGYT
TRBV7-6	TRBJ2-7	ASSPRGVVGGADEQY
TRBV25-1	TRBJ2-3	ASSEWTSGDADTQY
TRBV11-2	TRBJ1-6	ASSFPLRVMISYNSPLH
TRBV7-3	TRBJ2-5	ASSLLPGHAGAGETQY
TRBV10-3	TRBJ1-1	AISESLAANEAF
TRBV27	TRBJ1-2	ASSLSGGLGGYT
TRBV20-1	TRBJ1-5	SAHRGWSGSNQPQH
TRBV6-5	TRBJ2-5	ASSYGRQGQGNQY
TRBV10-3	TRBJ2-2	AISRQGSLTGELF
TRBV12-3/TRBV12-4	TRBJ1-2	ASTTGTGYGYT
TRBV19	TRBJ2-3	ASSTLQRSTDTQY
TRBV7-2	TRBJ1-2	ASSPTGGGNYGYT
TRBV6-1	TRBJ1-1	ASSPLTPGQGGDEAF
TRBV19	TRBJ1-5	ASSISAGRNQPQH
TRBV20-1	TRBJ1-2	SARDAVEGYT